Each of the 9 T cell receptor beta chains below was sequenced from the same sample in a study of blood T cell repertoires in COVID-19. TCRdb keeps only in-frame clones here, not all; method: immunoSEQ multiplex PCR. This table has about 200,000 clones, roughly nine tenths appearing once. Sequencing used peripheral blood. These TCRs come from a man aged 30 to 39 with acute or convalescent COVID-19.

The chain combines TRBV6-4 with TRBJ2-7, with TRBD1 matching over 12 bases. This CDR3 is built from 15 residues. V was clipped by 5 bases and J by 7 bases; unmatched bases: 9. The germline V gene encodes CDR1 MRHNA and CDR2 SNTAGT. The DNA for the CDR3 is TGTGCCAGCAGTCCGGGACAGGGGGCGATCTGGGAGCAGTACTTC. It yields the protein CASSPGQGAIWEQYF.

Remarks on this clone: The sample holds other DNA sequences that translate to the same CDR3. The rearrangement joins TRBV28 to TRBJ2-7, with a tentative D call TRBD2 (6 bases). V was shortened by 2 bases and J by 0 bases, with 8 bases between the two germline ends. In germline, CDR1 is MDHEN, CDR2 SYDVKM. The CDR3 has 14 residues. CDR3 DNA: TGTGCCAGCAGTTTAGGGGGGAGCTCCTACGAGCAGTACTTC. Translating it yields CASSLGGSSYEQYF.

J is TRBJ1-6 and V is TRBV11-2, with 8 nucleotides matching TRBD1. The V gene's germline CDR1 is SGHAT and CDR2 FQNNGV. This CDR3 spans 11 amino acids. The junction had 5 bases not matched to a gene; V was cut back by 8 bases and J by 14 bases. As DNA, the CDR3 is TGTGCCAGCGGCAGGGGGCAGGCCCTCCACTTT. Its protein product is CASGRGQALHF.

V is TRBV6-5 and J is TRBJ2-5; the match to TRBD2 covers 9 bases. The CDR3 totals 14 residues. J was trimmed by 2 bases and V by 6 bases; bases with no gene match: 4. Germline CDR1 is MNHEY and CDR2 is SVGAGI. The CDR3 DNA follows: TGTGCCAGCAGCGTAGCGGGAGTACAAGAGACCCAGTACTTC. Translated, it gives CASSVAGVQETQYF.

V is TRBV27 and J is TRBJ2-1; 9 nucleotides match TRBD2. Trimming cost V 5 bases and J 7 bases; bases outside gene matches: 6. Germline loops: CDR1 MNHEY, CDR2 SMNVEV (reference sequence). CDR3 length: 14 residues. CDR3 sequence: CASSIAGEGNEQFF. CDR3 DNA sequence: TGTGCCAGCAGTATAGCGGGAGAAGGAAATGAGCAGTTCTTC.

The chain has TRBV2 and TRBJ1-2, with TRBD1 matching 9 bases. The V and J ends lost 6 bases and 6 bases, in that order; junction bases with no gene match: 8. This CDR3 is 14 amino acids long. CDR1 SNHLY and CDR2 FYNNEI come from the germline V gene. CDR3 region: CASRQTGGGHGYTF. The CDR3 DNA reads TGTGCCAGCAGGCAAACAGGGGGCGGTCATGGCTACACCTTC.

The chain recombines TRBV9 with TRBJ2-1, with TRBD2 identical over 12 bases. The ends lost 3 bases at V and 4 bases at J; junction bases unmatched: 5. Germline V gene data show CDR1 as SGDLS and CDR2 as YYNGEE. The CDR3 has 16 residues. CDR3: CASSAGTSGPYNEQFF. The DNA of the CDR3 is TGTGCCAGCAGCGCTGGGACTAGCGGGCCGTACAATGAGCAGTTCTTC.

This clone was seen only once. This chain links TRBV4-1 with TRBJ1-1; TRBD1 is a possible D gene (6 bases). Germline V gives CDR1 MGHRA, CDR2 YSYEKL. Between the trimmed V and J ends, which lost 3 bases and 8 bases, there was a span of 28 bases. This CDR3 contains 18 residues. In DNA form, the CDR3 reads TGCGCCAGCAGCCAGGTCACCGGGACGTCGGAATCAACAGGGGAAGCTTTCTTT. Amino acids: CASSQVTGTSESTGEAFF.

The chain carries TRBV15 and TRBJ1-2, with D perhaps TRBD1 (6 bases). Germline CDR1 is LNHNV and CDR2 is YYDKDF (reference sequence). CDR3 length equals 13 residues. The V end lost 5 bases, the J end lost 9 bases, and 16 bases lay between the germline ends. The CDR3 sequence: CATSGGARQSYTF. In nucleotides, the CDR3 is TGTGCCACCAGCGGGGGCGCGAGGCAGAGCTACACCTTC. The whole variable domain, filled in from reference TRBV15 and TRBJ1-2, reads DAMVIQNPRYQVTQFGKPVTLSCSQTLNHNVMYWYQQKSSQAPKLLFHYYDKDFNNEADTPDNFQSRRPNTSFCFLDIRSPGLGDTAMYLCATSGGARQSYTFGSGTRLTVV.